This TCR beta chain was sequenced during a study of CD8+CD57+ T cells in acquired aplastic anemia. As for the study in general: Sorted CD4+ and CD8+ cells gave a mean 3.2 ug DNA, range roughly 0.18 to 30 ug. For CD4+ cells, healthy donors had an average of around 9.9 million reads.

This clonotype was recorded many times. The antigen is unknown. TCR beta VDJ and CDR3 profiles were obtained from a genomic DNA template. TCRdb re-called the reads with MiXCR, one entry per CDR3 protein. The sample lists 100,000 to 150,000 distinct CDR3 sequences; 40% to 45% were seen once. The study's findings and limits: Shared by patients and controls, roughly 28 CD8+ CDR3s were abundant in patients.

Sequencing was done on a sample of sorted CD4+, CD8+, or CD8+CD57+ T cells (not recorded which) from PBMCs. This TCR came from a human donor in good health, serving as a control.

DNA of the CDR3: TGTGCCAGCAGCTTGAGCGGGGGGGTCACAGATACGCAGTATTTT. The encoded protein is CASSLSGGVTDTQYF. The chain is built from TRBV7-9 and TRBJ2-3, with 10 bases matching TRBD2. Trimming at V came to 3 bases and at J to 2 bases, leaving 2 bases not matched to a gene. CDR1 and CDR2 (germline): SEHNR, FQNEAQ (reference sequence). The CDR3 spans 15 residues.